This paragraph covers one TCR beta chain sequence. Its specificity is not known. From germline, CDR1 is SGHDT and CDR2 YYEEEE. V dropped 0 bases and J dropped 4; count of bases not matched to a gene: 3. The CDR3 spans 15 residues. The data were obtained in a study of early T cells in non-severe SARS-CoV-2 infection. Study background: The sequenced material was bulk RNA from unsorted whole blood, and its chains were unpaired.

In the library, individual cDNA molecules carried attached unique molecular identifiers. MiXCR, applied by TCRdb to the 5' RACE reads, yields one record per CDR3 protein. The sample holds some 60,000 distinct CDR3 sequences, about 12% seen once. Study-level results: Lookups in VDJdb leaned toward anti-spike CD8 responses and missed private and CD4 specificities.

The chain links TRBV5-6 to TRBJ2-5; 10 bases align to TRBD1. This specimen consisted of whole blood, obtained at baseline. This TCR was sampled from an adult who was a healthcare worker with PCR-confirmed SARS-CoV-2 infection or an uninfected control (not recorded which). As DNA, the CDR3 is TGTGCCAGCAGCTTGGTGACAGGGGGCGGAGAGACCCAGTACTTC. This translates into CASSLVTGGGETQYF.